A single sample gave rise to the 16 T cell receptor beta chains below, sequenced in a study of control samples from healthy donors and cancer patients. The method was immunoSEQ multiplex PCR; TCRdb's version includes in-frame clones alone and lacks a portion of them. The table lists around 19,000 clones, approximately 80% of them singletons. Material: PBMCs. All receptors derive from an elderly man with head and neck cancer.

V gene TRBV19 combines with J gene TRBJ2-5, with a tentative D call TRBD2 (6 bases). The CDR3 runs to 13 residues. CDR1 LNHDA and CDR2 SQIVND come from the germline V gene (reference sequence). V was cut by 3 bases and J by 3 bases, with 8 bases left in between. The CDR3 here is CASSMEGEETQYF. The CDR3 DNA sequence: TGTGCCAGTAGTATGGAGGGTGAAGAGACCCAGTACTTC.

This clone was counted once. The chain carries TRBV5-1 and TRBJ2-1; TRBD2 matches 13 bases. V was pared by 5 bases and J by 6 bases, with 20 bases of the junction left unmatched. The CDR3 extends over 20 amino acids. Germline V CDR1 and CDR2: SGHRS, YFSETQ. CDR3 sequence: CASSIRSGLAGRVKINEQFF. CDR3 coding DNA: TGCGCCAGCAGTATTCGTTCGGGACTAGCGGGACGAGTCAAGATCAATGAGCAGTTCTTC.

The V and J genes are TRBV9 and TRBJ2-1, with 8 bases aligning to TRBD1. The V and J ends lost 0 bases and 2 bases, in that order; junction bases with no gene match: 4. CDR1 and CDR2 (germline): SGDLS, YYNGEE. This CDR3 has 16 residues. The CDR3 nucleotides read TGTGCCAGCAGCGTAGATGGGACAGGAGCCTACAATGAGCAGTTCTTC. Translation gives CASSVDGTGAYNEQFF.

The V call is TRBV30, the J call TRBJ1-1; no reliable D call. CDR3 length: 14 amino acids. The germline V and J ends were trimmed by 0 bases and 5 bases, with 13 bases remaining between them. From germline, CDR1 is GTSNPN and CDR2 SVGIG (reference sequence). CDR3 nucleotides: TGTGCCTGGAGTGTAGTCGGCAGTTCAACTGAAGCTTTCTTT. This sequence encodes CAWSVVGSSTEAFF. Combining the CDR3 with reference TRBV30 and TRBJ1-1 gives the whole variable domain SQTIHQWPATLVQPVGSPLSLECTVEGTSNPNLYWYRQAAGRGLQLLFYSVGIGQISSEVPQNLSASRPQDRQFILSSKKLLLSDSGFYLCAWSVVGSSTEAFFGQGTRLTVV.

The table lists this clone with a few counts. This chain connects TRBV5-1 to TRBJ1-1; D remains ambiguous. V lost 5 bases to trimming and J lost 10 bases, with 12 bases between them. CDR1 and CDR2 (germline): SGHRS, YFSETQ. This CDR3 has 11 residues. CDR3 in DNA: TGCGCCAGCAGGGGAGTCGAGGCAGCTTTCTTT. Residues: CASRGVEAAFF.

Notes on this clone: Other DNA sequences in this sample translate to the same CDR3. This chain uses TRBV10-3 with TRBJ1-1; 8 bases map to TRBD1. The V gene's germline CDR1 is ENHRY and CDR2 SYGVKD. The ends lost 5 bases at V and 0 bases at J; junction bases unmatched: 5. The CDR3 has 15 residues. For the CDR3, the DNA is TGTGCCATCAGTCTAACAGGGGGGGTGAACACTGAAGCTTTCTTT. This translates into CAISLTGGVNTEAFF.

The rearrangement joins TRBV2 to TRBJ1-5, with 7 positions matching TRBD1. The CDR3 covers 15 residues. With 10 bases clipped from V and 0 bases from J, the junction kept 9 bases outside the gene matches. Per the germline V gene, CDR1 is SNHLY and CDR2 is FYNNEI. DNA for the CDR3: TGTGCCACCAAACAACAGGGGAATAGCAATCAGCCCCAGCATTTT. It is translated as CATKQQGNSNQPQHF.

The chain joins TRBV7-9 to TRBJ2-5; a weak D match, TRBD2 (6 bases). The germline gives CDR1 SEHNR, CDR2 FQNEAQ (reference sequence). This CDR3 is 15 amino acids long. V was trimmed by 1 base and J by 1 base, leaving 10 bases between them. CDR3 protein: CASSLVGLLQETQYF. The CDR3 nucleotides read TGTGCCAGCAGCTTAGTGGGACTGCTCCAAGAGACCCAGTACTTC.

The chain recombines TRBV19 with TRBJ2-2; no clear D. This CDR3 spans 15 amino acids. The germline V gene has CDR1 LNHDA and CDR2 SQIVND (reference sequence). V lost 3 bases, J lost 2 bases, and 10 bases lay in between. CDR3 residues: CASSIGLYNTGELFF. The CDR3 DNA reads TGTGCCAGTAGTATTGGTCTATACAACACCGGGGAGCTGTTTTTT.

Only one count was recorded for this clone. CDR3 bases: TGTGCCAGCAGCTTAGCACAGGGTACAGGGCCCCAGCATTTT. Protein product: CASSLAQGTGPQHF. V usage is TRBV7-2 and J usage is TRBJ1-5; weak D call: TRBD1 (6 bases). This CDR3 spans 14 amino acids. Germline CDR1 reads SGHTA; CDR2 reads FQGNSA. The ends were cut back, 0 bases at V and 9 bases at J, with 12 bases in the middle.

About this clone: Distinct nucleotide sequences in the sample also encode this CDR3. The chain couples TRBV18 to TRBJ1-2, with 7 bases fitting TRBD1. The V and J ends lost 5 bases and 8 bases, in that order; junction bases with no gene match: 5. Germline CDR1 is KGHSH and CDR2 is LQKENI. This CDR3 is 12 amino acids long. CDR3: CASSSQGYGYTF. For the CDR3, the DNA is TGTGCCAGCTCATCACAGGGGTACGGCTACACCTTC. Filled out from reference TRBV18 and TRBJ1-2, the complete variable domain reads NAGVMQNPRHLVRRRGQEARLRCSPMKGHSHVYWYRQLPEEGLKFMVYLQKENIIDESGMPKERFSAEFPKEGPSILRIQQVVRGDSAAYFCASSSQGYGYTFGSGTRLTVV.

V usage is TRBV6-1 and J usage is TRBJ2-7, with 7 bases matching TRBD1. Germline V CDR1 and CDR2: MNHNS, SASEGT. Germline trimming cut 3 bases from V and 2 bases from J; bases unmatched to any gene: 7. The CDR3 length is 15 residues. DNA for the CDR3: TGTGCCAGCAGTGACCCCGGGACAGCCGCCTACGAGCAGTACTTC. The encoded protein is CASSDPGTAAYEQYF.

This clone was seen a few times. J is TRBJ2-2 and V is TRBV10-3; the D gene is possibly TRBD1 (5 bases). Trimming shortened V by 6 bases and J by 5 bases, and 13 bases separated the two germline ends. Looked up from germline, CDR1 is ENHRY and CDR2 is SYGVKD. The length of the CDR3 is 14 residues. The CDR3 region has the DNA TGTGCCATCAGCCCCCTGACAGAGACCGGGGAGCTGTTTTTT. Residues: CAISPLTETGELFF.

The chain uses TRBV3-1 (or the pseudogene TRBV3-2) and TRBJ2-7; 10 bases fit TRBD1. J was trimmed by 4 bases and V by 2 bases; bases with no gene match: 2. Germline-derived CDR1 and CDR2 are LGHDT and YNNKEL (reference sequence). CDR3 length: 14 residues. CDR3 region: CASSQSDRGYEQYF. The CDR3 DNA follows: TGTGCCAGCAGCCAATCGGACAGGGGGTACGAGCAGTACTTC.

This chain links TRBV5-1 with TRBJ1-1; maybe TRBD1 (6 bases). Trimming took 0 bases from V and 7 from J, leaving 25 bases between them. The CDR3 totals 18 residues. Germline V CDR1 and CDR2: SGHRS, YFSETQ. In nucleotides, the CDR3 is TGCGCCAGCAGCTTGGGATCTAACAGGGAGCCCCCACTGCGTGAAGCTTTCTTT. It translates to CASSLGSNREPPLREAFF.

The J gene is TRBJ2-1, the V gene TRBV7-9; unclear D gene. CDR3 length: 14 residues. V was pared by 4 bases and J by 7 bases, with 14 bases between. Germline assignment: CDR1 SEHNR and CDR2 FQNEAQ (reference sequence). CDR3 nucleotides: TGTGCCAGCAGCTACCCGGTAAAGGATAATGAGCAGTTCTTC. Encoded protein: CASSYPVKDNEQFF.